These 14 T cell receptor beta chains were sequenced from one sample in a study of T cell responses to AZD1222 COVID-19 vaccine. Data came from immunoSEQ multiplex PCR; TCRdb stores just in-frame clones and leaves some out. The repertoire holds tens of thousands of clones, with roughly 84% as singletons. The sequences come from peripheral blood, collected on day 0 of AZD1222 vaccination. These receptors came from an adult in good health.

This clone was counted a single time. This chain connects TRBV25-1 to TRBJ1-1, with TRBD1 matching over 8 bases. With V trimmed by 6 bases and J by 4 bases, 4 bases remained unmatched. Germline values: CDR1 MGHDK, CDR2 SYGVNS. This CDR3 region has 13 residues. The CDR3 loop is CASRTGAGTEAFF. DNA for the CDR3: TGTGCCAGCAGGACAGGGGCTGGCACTGAAGCTTTCTTT.

V gene TRBV2 combines with J gene TRBJ1-2, with TRBD1 matching 7 bases. Germline CDR1 and CDR2: SNHLY and FYNNEI. The CDR3 consists of 14 residues. V lost 6 bases to trimming and J lost 2 bases; unmatched junction nucleotides: 6. The CDR3 DNA reads as TGTGCCAGCAGCAAGGACAGGAGAAACTATGGCTACACCTTC. This gives the protein CASSKDRRNYGYTF.

V is TRBV3-1 (or the pseudogene TRBV3-2) and J is TRBJ2-3; 12 nucleotides align to TRBD2. The V segment lost 4 bases and the J segment 6 bases; nucleotides outside the gene matches: 11. The CDR3 loop spans 17 amino acids. Germline V gene data show CDR1 as LGHDT and CDR2 as YNNKEL (reference sequence). CDR3 region: CASSLPLAGGRTDTQYF. DNA for the CDR3: TGTGCCAGCAGCCTCCCCCTAGCGGGGGGGCGTACGGATACGCAGTATTTT.

The chain joins TRBV2 to TRBJ2-7; 8 positions match TRBD2. The V gene end was trimmed by 4 bases and the J gene end by 6 bases; junction bases not matched to a gene: 5. Germline V gene lookup returns CDR1 SNHLY and CDR2 FYNNEI. The CDR3 runs 13 residues. The CDR3 reads CASSVGLAVEQYF. Written as DNA, the CDR3 is TGTGCCAGCAGTGTAGGACTAGCCGTCGAGCAGTACTTC.

The chain couples TRBV7-9 to TRBJ2-1; maybe TRBD2 (6 bases). Trimming cost V 5 bases and J 7 bases, with 15 bases left between them. This CDR3 is built from 14 residues. Per the germline V gene, CDR1 is SEHNR and CDR2 is FQNEAQ (reference sequence). CDR3 protein: CASSGTGTLNEQFF. The CDR3 nucleotides are TGTGCCAGCAGCGGTACCGGGACTTTGAATGAGCAGTTCTTC.

This clone was found once. This chain joins TRBV28 and TRBJ1-4; D ambiguous. Between the trimmed V and J ends, which lost 1 base and 3 bases, there was a span of 15 bases. Germline CDR1 reads MDHEN; CDR2 reads SYDVKM. This CDR3 comprises 17 residues. The CDR3 DNA follows: TGTGCCAGCAGTTTATTTGGGCAGCTTGGTTCTAATGAAAAACTGTTTTTT. This codes for CASSLFGQLGSNEKLFF.

This chain joins TRBV14 and TRBJ1-6, with D possibly matching TRBD1 (5 bases). CDR3 length equals 16 residues. Germline values: CDR1 SGHDN, CDR2 FVKESK. V was clipped by 1 base and J by 7 bases, with 14 bases between them. CDR3 sequence (DNA): TGTGCCAGCAGCCAAGCCTGGCAGGGAAAAAATTCACCCCTCCACTTT. This gives the protein CASSQAWQGKNSPLHF.

The V call is TRBV19, the J call TRBJ1-1; 8 positions match TRBD1. Germline lookup yields CDR1 LNHDA and CDR2 SQIVND (reference sequence). V was clipped by 3 bases and J by 11 bases; unmatched bases: 5. The CDR3 sequence is 12 residues long. CDR3 loop: CASSILDRVAFF. The CDR3 DNA reads as TGTGCCAGTAGTATCCTGGACAGGGTTGCTTTCTTT.

The chain combines TRBV14 with TRBJ2-1; 7 nucleotides agree with TRBD2. The length of the CDR3 is 18 residues. Germline V CDR1 and CDR2: SGHDN, FVKESK. V lost 2 bases to trimming and J lost 0 bases; unmatched junction nucleotides: 10. The CDR3 reads CASSQISWRGSSYNEQFF. The CDR3, as DNA: TGTGCCAGCAGCCAAATTTCGTGGCGGGGGAGCTCCTACAATGAGCAGTTCTTC.

The V call is TRBV6-4, the J call TRBJ2-1; 13 bases map to TRBD2. V dropped 2 bases and J dropped 5; count of bases not matched to a gene: 0. In germline, CDR1 is MRHNA, CDR2 SNTAGT. This CDR3 is built from 15 residues. The CDR3 reads CASSDGTSGDNEQFF. CDR3 bases: TGTGCCAGCAGTGACGGGACTAGCGGGGACAATGAGCAGTTCTTC.

CDR3 coding DNA: TGTGCCAGTATGCCCCGGGGCGCCAACTACTATGGCTACACCTTC. Translated, it gives CASMPRGANYYGYTF. V is TRBV5-8 and J is TRBJ1-2; possibly TRBD1 for D (5 bases). Trimming pared 8 bases from V and 3 bases from J, leaving 20 bases between. This CDR3 region has 15 residues. The V gene's germline CDR1 is SGHTS and CDR2 YDEGEE. Combining the CDR3 with reference TRBV5-8 and TRBJ1-2 gives the whole variable domain EAGVTQSPTHLIKTRGQQATLRCSPISGHTSVYWYQQALGLGLQFLLWYDEGEERNRGNFPPRFSGRQFPNYSSELNVNALELEDSALYLCASMPRGANYYGYTFGSGTRLTVV.

V and J are TRBV20-1 and TRBJ1-2; the D gene is possibly TRBD1 (5 bases). CDR1 and CDR2 (germline): DFQATT, SNEGSKA (reference sequence). This CDR3 has 13 amino acids. Trimming took 3 bases from V and 4 from J, leaving 12 bases between them. The chain's CDR3 is CSASLRGFYGYTF. In DNA, the CDR3 is TGCAGTGCTAGTCTAAGGGGCTTCTATGGCTACACCTTC.

The genes are TRBV10-1 and TRBJ2-2; TRBD2 matches 15 bases. In germline, CDR1 is WNHNN, CDR2 SYGVQD (reference sequence). The J segment lost 5 bases and the V segment lost 5 bases, leaving 3 bases of the junction unmatched. This CDR3 has 16 residues. The CDR3 reads CASSRTSGGGTGELFF. The CDR3 region has the DNA TGCGCCAGCAGTAGGACTAGCGGGGGGGGAACCGGGGAGCTGTTTTTT.

The chain uses TRBV2 and TRBJ2-1; TRBD2 aligns across 7 bases. From germline, CDR1 is SNHLY and CDR2 FYNNEI. The CDR3 consists of 15 residues. The junction had 7 bases not matched to a gene; V was cut back by 4 bases and J by 4 bases. The CDR3 region is CASSGSTSWYNEQFF. The CDR3 region has the DNA TGTGCCAGCAGTGGATCGACTAGCTGGTACAATGAGCAGTTCTTC.